Sequencing of this T cell receptor (beta chain) was carried out in a study of T cell repertoires in cytomegalovirus infection. The wider study: Epitope selection comprised recently identified HLA-C-restricted CMV epitopes and well-studied HLA-B-restricted CMV epitopes. Signatures in public TCR beta sequences pointed to both CMV infection and matching HLA type. Study-level results: HLA-C-restricted CMV clonotypes gave the most frequent clonotype in two of eight donors. Pooled public TCR beta family frequency picked out CMV carriers with the relevant HLA.

TCRdb independently ran MiXCR on the reads; one entry per CDR3 protein. The repertoire holds some 940,000 distinct CDR3 sequences, with 30% to 40% as singletons. Details on this clonotype: The target antigen is unknown. A read error is possible here, since a much larger clone lies one base away.

This sample comprised cultured CD8+ T cells from PBMCs, obtained from culture after CMV antigen stimulation. The source is a human donor in good health (CMV status not recorded). Some clones in this sample may be carry-over from other donors' samples.

CDR3 region: CASTLEGLQKTQYF. In nucleotides, the CDR3 is TGTGCCAGCACCTTGGAGGGACTCCAAAAGACCCAGTACTTC. The rearrangement joins TRBV7-2 to TRBJ2-5, with D perhaps TRBD2 (6 bases). CDR1 and CDR2 from the germline V gene are SGHTA and FQGNSA. The CDR3 covers 14 residues.